Shown below are 6 T cell receptor beta chains from a single sample sequenced in a study of blood T cell repertoires in COVID-19. The method was immunoSEQ multiplex PCR; TCRdb's version includes in-frame clones alone and lacks a portion of them. Of under 550,000 clones in the sample, over 85% were seen once. The sequencing sample was made of peripheral blood. These receptors all stem from a man between 18 and 29 years old with COVID-19, enrolled during active disease.

The rearrangement uses TRBV10-3 and TRBJ2-1, with TRBD2 matching over 9 bases. Germline lookup yields CDR1 ENHRY and CDR2 SYGVKD. V lost 6 bases, J lost 4 bases, and 7 bases stayed unmatched. There are 15 residues in the CDR3. CDR3 loop: CAIRPASGTYNEQFF. CDR3 nucleotides: TGTGCCATCAGGCCCGCTAGCGGGACATACAATGAGCAGTTCTTC.

J is TRBJ1-5 and V is TRBV28; TRBD1 agrees at 8 bases. Losses at the gene ends were 5 bases for V and 3 bases for J; bases not matched to a gene: 3. This CDR3 region has 14 residues. Looked up from germline, CDR1 is MDHEN and CDR2 is SYDVKM. The CDR3 is CASSTGGNNQPQHF. CDR3 bases: TGTGCCAGCAGTACAGGGGGGAACAATCAGCCCCAGCATTTT.

This clone was detected a few times. The V gene is TRBV19, the J gene TRBJ1-5; 7 bases map to TRBD1. The CDR3 totals 15 residues. CDR1 and CDR2 (germline): LNHDA, SQIVND (reference sequence). V lost 7 bases and J lost 0; bases outside the gene matches: 6. In DNA form, the CDR3 reads TGTGCCAGTAACCACAGGGGTGCTAGCAATCAGCCCCAGCATTTT. This sequence encodes CASNHRGASNQPQHF.

This clone was seen a single time. The chain is built from TRBV10-2 and TRBJ2-5; 12 bases are a match to TRBD2. The CDR3 spans 15 residues. Germline lookup yields CDR1 WSHSY and CDR2 SAAADI. Germline trimming cut 7 bases from V and 4 bases from J; bases unmatched to any gene: 7. This CDR3 is CASKLAGGRGETQYF. DNA for the CDR3: TGCGCCAGCAAACTAGCGGGAGGAAGGGGAGAGACCCAGTACTTC.

The chain employs TRBV27 and TRBJ2-7, with 7 positions matching TRBD1. The J call may be incorrect, as the DNA end agrees better with TRBJ2-1. Germline V gene lookup returns CDR1 MNHEY and CDR2 SMNVEV (reference sequence). The CDR3 has 15 amino acids. CDR3 sequence reads: CASSLSYRGFDEQFF. For the CDR3, the DNA is TGTGCCAGCAGTTTATCTTACAGGGGATTCGATGAGCAGTTCTTC.

For this clone: Its ends do not fully match the called genes, so a read error is possible. The chain couples TRBV7-7 to TRBJ2-5, with 8 bases identical to TRBD2. Germline V CDR1 and CDR2: SSHAT, FNYEAQ (reference sequence). This CDR3 is built from 14 residues. CDR3 in amino acids: CASSVAGTQETQYF. CDR3 sequence (DNA): TGTGCCAGCAGCGTAGCGGGGACACAAGAGACCCAGTACTTC.